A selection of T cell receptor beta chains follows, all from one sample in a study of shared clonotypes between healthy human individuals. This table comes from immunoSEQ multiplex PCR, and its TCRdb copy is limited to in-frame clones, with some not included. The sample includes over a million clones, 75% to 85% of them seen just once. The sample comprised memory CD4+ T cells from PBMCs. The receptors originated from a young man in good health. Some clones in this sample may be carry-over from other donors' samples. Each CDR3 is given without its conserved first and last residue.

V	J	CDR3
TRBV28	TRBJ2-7	ASSQPGTVYEQY
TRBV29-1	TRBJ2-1	SARWTSSYNEQF
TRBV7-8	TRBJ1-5	ASSTGSGNQPQH
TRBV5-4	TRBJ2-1	ASSLRVFTSGGEQF
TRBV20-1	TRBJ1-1	SADGYAEAF
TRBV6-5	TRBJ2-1	ASSSHLTDGEQF
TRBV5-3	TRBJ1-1	ARSPGQGNTEAF
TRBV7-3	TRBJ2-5	ASSPGLAQETQY
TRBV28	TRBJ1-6	ASWGGAGSPLH
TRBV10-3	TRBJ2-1	AIKGTSAGNEQF